This T cell receptor (beta chain) comes out of a study of graft-versus-host responses after intestinal transplantation. Study in general: Uniformly, recipients were administered anti-thymocyte globulin induction with subsequent tacrolimus and steroids for approximately three years. Study-wide findings and caveats: Some GvH clones appeared in ileal mucosa or blood before recipient bone marrow.

V shed 3 bases, J shed 0 bases, and the junction held 5 bases outside the gene matches. Per germline, CDR1 KGHSH and CDR2 LQKENI. The CDR3 contains 17 residues. Regarding this clone: Antigen unknown.

Data came from immunoSEQ multiplex PCR; TCRdb stores just in-frame clones and leaves some out. The top ten clones hold around 0.76% of a sample with 100,000 to 140,000 clones, roughly 89% of them seen once. V gene TRBV18 combines with J gene TRBJ2-2; 9 positions agree with TRBD1. The clonotype originates from a human donor who was the organ donor for an intestinal transplant. Sample: unstimulated CD4+ T cells sorted from spleen or lymph node cells, taken before transplant. CDR3 protein: CASSPQTGGSNTGELFF. The CDR3 nucleotides are TGTGCCAGCTCACCGCAAACAGGGGGCTCGAACACCGGGGAGCTGTTTTTT.